Listed below are T cell receptor beta chains from one sample, sequenced in a study of blood T cell repertoires in COVID-19. Sequenced by immunoSEQ multiplex PCR; TCRdb stores in-frame clones only, minus some. The repertoire holds roughly 120,000 clones, with roughly 80% as singletons. The sample taken for sequencing was peripheral blood. These receptors all stem from a young man with acute or convalescent COVID-19. Each CDR3 is given with its conserved first and last residue. The D gene is left open where the match is weak. Clone size, where shown, is once, few, many, or a class for clones that have expanded.

j_call: TRBJ1-5; d_call: .; v_call: TRBV6-4; clone_size: .; cdr3_nt: TGTGCCAGCCCAAGGGGGAACAACAACAATCAGCCCCAGCATTTT; cdr3_aa: CASPRGNNNNQPQHF
j_call: TRBJ2-4; d_call: TRBD2; v_call: TRBV7-2; clone_size: .; cdr3_nt: TGTGCCAGCAGCGCCAGACTAGCGGGAGTCCGCAAAAACATTCAGTACTTC; cdr3_aa: CASSARLAGVRKNIQYF
j_call: TRBJ2-2; d_call: TRBD2; v_call: TRBV4-3; clone_size: once; cdr3_nt: TGCGCCAGCAGCCAAGGGCTAGCGGGGGCCGGGGAGCTGTTTTTT; cdr3_aa: CASSQGLAGAGELFF
j_call: TRBJ2-2; d_call: TRBD2; v_call: TRBV4-2; clone_size: .; cdr3_nt: TGTGCCAGCAGCCCCCAGTCCAGCGGGGGTTTGGACACCGGGGAGCTGTTTTTT; cdr3_aa: CASSPQSSGGLDTGELFF
j_call: TRBJ2-2; d_call: TRBD1; v_call: TRBV4-3; clone_size: few; cdr3_nt: TGCGCCAGCAGCCGACAGGGTCTCACCAACACCGGGGAGCTGTTTTTT; cdr3_aa: CASSRQGLTNTGELFF
j_call: TRBJ1-5; d_call: .; v_call: TRBV5-1; clone_size: .; cdr3_nt: TGCGCCAGCAGCTTGGTGGGGGGGGATAGCAATCAGCCCCAGCATTTT; cdr3_aa: CASSLVGGDSNQPQHF
j_call: TRBJ1-1; d_call: TRBD1; v_call: TRBV5-1; clone_size: .; cdr3_nt: TGCGCCAGCCAGCAGAGAATGGGACAGGGGGCAGGTGAAGCTTTCTTT; cdr3_aa: CASQQRMGQGAGEAFF
j_call: TRBJ1-5; d_call: .; v_call: TRBV28; clone_size: .; cdr3_nt: TGTGCCAGCAGCAGGGTAAACAATCAGCCCCAGCATTTT; cdr3_aa: CASSRVNNQPQHF
j_call: TRBJ2-5; d_call: .; v_call: TRBV7-3; clone_size: .; cdr3_nt: TGTGCCAGCAGCCAACTAGCTCAAGAGACCCAGTACTTC; cdr3_aa: CASSQLAQETQYF
j_call: TRBJ2-7; d_call: .; v_call: TRBV4-2; clone_size: many; cdr3_nt: TGTGCCAGCAGCCAAGATGGGAGTCACCTCTACGAGCAGTACTTC; cdr3_aa: CASSQDGSHLYEQYF
j_call: TRBJ1-1; d_call: .; v_call: TRBV5-4; clone_size: .; cdr3_nt: TGTGCCAGCAGCGGGGGGGGAATGAACACTGAAGCTTTCTTT; cdr3_aa: CASSGGGMNTEAFF
j_call: TRBJ2-2; d_call: .; v_call: TRBV10-3; clone_size: .; cdr3_nt: TGTGCCATCAGTCGAGAGAACACCGGGGAGCTGTTTTTT; cdr3_aa: CAISRENTGELFF
j_call: TRBJ1-2; d_call: TRBD1; v_call: TRBV30; clone_size: few; cdr3_nt: TGTGCCTGGAGCCAGGGGGCCCTCTATGGCTACACCTTC; cdr3_aa: CAWSQGALYGYTF
j_call: TRBJ1-6; d_call: .; v_call: TRBV6-5; clone_size: .; cdr3_nt: TGTGCCAGCCGGACCCGGACAGAGTATAATTCACCCCTCCACTTT; cdr3_aa: CASRTRTEYNSPLHF
j_call: TRBJ1-1; d_call: TRBD1; v_call: TRBV10-3; clone_size: .; cdr3_nt: TGTGCCATCAGTGAAGGACAGGGGAACACTGAAGCTTTCTTT; cdr3_aa: CAISEGQGNTEAFF
j_call: TRBJ1-1; d_call: .; v_call: TRBV19; clone_size: .; cdr3_nt: TGTGCCAGTAGACCAAACAGGGCCACTGAAGCTTTCTTT; cdr3_aa: CASRPNRATEAFF
j_call: TRBJ1-1; d_call: .; v_call: TRBV4-3; clone_size: .; cdr3_nt: TGCGCCAGCAGCCAAGATCTGGGGGAGGGCACTGAAGCTTTCTTT; cdr3_aa: CASSQDLGEGTEAFF
j_call: TRBJ2-2; d_call: .; v_call: TRBV5-4; clone_size: .; cdr3_nt: TGTGCCAGCAGCCTGGACTCCGGAAAGGGGTCCGGGGAGCTGTTTTTT; cdr3_aa: CASSLDSGKGSGELFF
j_call: TRBJ1-2; d_call: .; v_call: TRBV6-5; clone_size: .; cdr3_nt: TGTGCCAGCAGTTACGTCCAGGGCGGCAAGGGTGGCTACACCTTC; cdr3_aa: CASSYVQGGKGGYTF
j_call: TRBJ2-1; d_call: .; v_call: TRBV10-2; clone_size: .; cdr3_nt: TGCGCCAGCAGTGATCGTCGGAGCTACTACAATGAGCAGTTCTTC; cdr3_aa: CASSDRRSYYNEQFF
j_call: TRBJ1-4; d_call: .; v_call: TRBV4-3; clone_size: few; cdr3_nt: TGCGCCAGCAGCCCCACCGCCTATAATGAAAAACTGTTTTTT; cdr3_aa: CASSPTAYNEKLFF
j_call: TRBJ2-3; d_call: .; v_call: TRBV25-1; clone_size: .; cdr3_nt: TGTGCCAGCAGTGGCCGACTAGTGTCAGATACGCAGTATTTT; cdr3_aa: CASSGRLVSDTQYF
j_call: TRBJ2-2; d_call: .; v_call: TRBV4-1; clone_size: .; cdr3_nt: TGCGCCAGCGAGGGGGGGGTCACCGGGGAGCTGTTTTTT; cdr3_aa: CASEGGVTGELFF
j_call: TRBJ2-2; d_call: .; v_call: TRBV7-3; clone_size: .; cdr3_nt: TGTGCCAGCAGCTTGCGGGGACAGATGGACACCGGGGAGCTGTTTTTT; cdr3_aa: CASSLRGQMDTGELFF
j_call: TRBJ2-7; d_call: .; v_call: TRBV4-2; clone_size: .; cdr3_nt: TGTGCCAGCAGCCAAGGGGCGGGTCTCGAGCAGTACTTC; cdr3_aa: CASSQGAGLEQYF
j_call: TRBJ1-2; d_call: TRBD1; v_call: TRBV5-1; clone_size: .; cdr3_nt: TGCGCCAGCAGCCAAACCGGACAGGGGGCCTATAACTATGGCTACACCTTC; cdr3_aa: CASSQTGQGAYNYGYTF
j_call: TRBJ1-3; d_call: TRBD1; v_call: TRBV16; clone_size: .; cdr3_nt: TGTGCCAGCAGCCAATCCACCGGACAGGGGGCGAAAGGAAACACCATATATTTT; cdr3_aa: CASSQSTGQGAKGNTIYF
j_call: TRBJ2-3; d_call: .; v_call: TRBV9; clone_size: .; cdr3_nt: TGTGCCAGCAGCCGAACTAGCACAGATACGCAGTATTTT; cdr3_aa: CASSRTSTDTQYF
j_call: TRBJ2-1; d_call: TRBD2; v_call: TRBV19; clone_size: .; cdr3_nt: TGTGCCAGTAGTAACCGACTAGCGGGGAGTTCCTACAATGAGCAGTTCTTC; cdr3_aa: CASSNRLAGSSYNEQFF
j_call: TRBJ2-5; d_call: TRBD2; v_call: TRBV6-2/TRBV6-3; clone_size: .; cdr3_nt: TGTGCCAGCAGTCCCGGGACTAGCGGGGGACCGCAGGGGACCCAGTACTTC; cdr3_aa: CASSPGTSGGPQGTQYF
j_call: TRBJ1-4; d_call: .; v_call: TRBV10-3; clone_size: .; cdr3_nt: TGTGCCATCAGTGAACGAGGCTCGCGGGAAAAACTGTTTTTT; cdr3_aa: CAISERGSREKLFF
j_call: TRBJ2-2; d_call: .; v_call: TRBV19; clone_size: .; cdr3_nt: TGTGCCAGTAGACTAGTACAGAACACCGGGGAGCTGTTTTTT; cdr3_aa: CASRLVQNTGELFF
j_call: TRBJ2-7; d_call: TRBD1; v_call: TRBV10-3; clone_size: .; cdr3_nt: TGTGCCATCAGGCCCGGGACAGGGGGCGGGTACGAGCAGTACTTC; cdr3_aa: CAIRPGTGGGYEQYF
j_call: TRBJ2-5; d_call: TRBD1; v_call: TRBV18; clone_size: .; cdr3_nt: TGTGCCAGCTCACTAGACAGGGGGCAAGAGACCCAGTACTTC; cdr3_aa: CASSLDRGQETQYF
j_call: TRBJ2-1; d_call: TRBD2; v_call: TRBV5-4; clone_size: once; cdr3_nt: TGTGCCAGCAGCTTGGGGTCGGGAGGGAGGAGGGGTGATGAGCAGTTCTTC; cdr3_aa: CASSLGSGGRRGDEQFF
j_call: TRBJ2-1; d_call: .; v_call: TRBV19; clone_size: .; cdr3_nt: TGTGCCAGTGCGGCCGTGGCGGCCTATGAGCAGTTCTTC; cdr3_aa: CASAAVAAYEQFF
j_call: TRBJ1-2; d_call: .; v_call: TRBV19; clone_size: once; cdr3_nt: TGTGCCAGTAGTATTAGACAGGAGTATGGCTACACCTTC; cdr3_aa: CASSIRQEYGYTF
j_call: TRBJ1-5; d_call: .; v_call: TRBV7-8; clone_size: many; cdr3_nt: TGTGCCAGCAGCTTAGGTCGGAATCAGCCCCAGCATTTT; cdr3_aa: CASSLGRNQPQHF
j_call: TRBJ2-1; d_call: TRBD2; v_call: TRBV6-1; clone_size: .; cdr3_nt: TGTGCCAGCAGTGAACTAGCGGGAGGGTACAATGAGCAGTTCTTC; cdr3_aa: CASSELAGGYNEQFF
j_call: TRBJ1-3; d_call: TRBD1; v_call: TRBV11-2; clone_size: few; cdr3_nt: TGTGCCAGCAGCTTGGACAGGGCTGGAAACACCATATATTTT; cdr3_aa: CASSLDRAGNTIYF
j_call: TRBJ1-5; d_call: .; v_call: TRBV29-1; clone_size: .; cdr3_nt: TGCAGCGCAGCACAGGCGCTGGGAAATCAGCCCCAGCATTTT; cdr3_aa: CSAAQALGNQPQHF
j_call: TRBJ2-4; d_call: TRBD2; v_call: TRBV6-5; clone_size: .; cdr3_nt: TGTGCCCCCCAGGGAGGGAGAAGGGGGTACTTC; cdr3_aa: CAPQGGRRGYF
j_call: TRBJ1-5; d_call: .; v_call: TRBV12-3/TRBV12-4; clone_size: .; cdr3_nt: TGTGCCAGCAGTTTAGCGCGGGGTCAGCCCCAGCATTTT; cdr3_aa: CASSLARGQPQHF
j_call: TRBJ1-6; d_call: .; v_call: TRBV6-5; clone_size: .; cdr3_nt: TGTGCCAGCACTAAAGGGGGGGTCAATTCACCCCTCCACTTT; cdr3_aa: CASTKGGVNSPLHF
j_call: TRBJ2-1; d_call: .; v_call: TRBV19; clone_size: .; cdr3_nt: TGTGCCAGTAGTATCCCTAGGGGTCTGCGGTCCCCCTCCTACAATGAGCAGTTCTTC; cdr3_aa: CASSIPRGLRSPSYNEQFF
j_call: TRBJ2-1; d_call: TRBD2; v_call: TRBV3-1/TRBV3-2; clone_size: once; cdr3_nt: TGTGCCAGCAGCCGAAAGACTAGCGGCTACAATGAGCAGTTCTTC; cdr3_aa: CASSRKTSGYNEQFF
j_call: TRBJ1-1; d_call: TRBD1; v_call: TRBV5-1; clone_size: .; cdr3_nt: TGCGCCAGCAGCTTTTCAGGGGGGAACACTGAAGCTTTCTTT; cdr3_aa: CASSFSGGNTEAFF
j_call: TRBJ2-7; d_call: .; v_call: TRBV5-6; clone_size: many; cdr3_nt: TGTGCCAGCAGCTTGGTGGGCAGCTCCTACGAGCAGTACTTC; cdr3_aa: CASSLVGSSYEQYF
j_call: TRBJ1-1; d_call: TRBD1; v_call: TRBV5-5; clone_size: .; cdr3_nt: TGTGCCAGCAGCTGGATTGACAGGGGGAACACTGAAGCTTTCTTT; cdr3_aa: CASSWIDRGNTEAFF
j_call: TRBJ1-2; d_call: .; v_call: TRBV12-3/TRBV12-4; clone_size: .; cdr3_nt: TGTGCCAGCAGTTTGTCAGGGATGAATGGCTACACCTTC; cdr3_aa: CASSLSGMNGYTF
j_call: TRBJ2-1; d_call: TRBD1; v_call: TRBV5-6; clone_size: few; cdr3_nt: TGTGCCAGCAGCCCCGGACAGGGCTCCTACAATGAGCAGTTCTTC; cdr3_aa: CASSPGQGSYNEQFF
j_call: TRBJ2-3; d_call: TRBD2; v_call: TRBV7-2; clone_size: .; cdr3_nt: TGTGCCAGCAGCTTAGGGGGCGGGAGCTCTAGCACAGATACGCAGTATTTT; cdr3_aa: CASSLGGGSSSTDTQYF
j_call: TRBJ1-1; d_call: .; v_call: TRBV24-1; clone_size: .; cdr3_nt: TGTGCCACCAGTGACTCTACAGCCGGTCGGGCTTTCTTT; cdr3_aa: CATSDSTAGRAFF
j_call: TRBJ2-7; d_call: .; v_call: TRBV6-2/TRBV6-3; clone_size: .; cdr3_nt: TGTGCCAGCAGTTACCCTGGACAGAGCTCCTACGAGCAGTACTTC; cdr3_aa: CASSYPGQSSYEQYF
j_call: TRBJ2-3; d_call: TRBD1; v_call: TRBV30; clone_size: .; cdr3_nt: TGTGCCTGGAGCTCGACAGGGCCAGATACGCAGTATTTT; cdr3_aa: CAWSSTGPDTQYF
j_call: TRBJ1-2; d_call: .; v_call: TRBV2; clone_size: .; cdr3_nt: TGTGCCAGCAGTGAACAGGGATTGACTGGGGGCTACACCTTC; cdr3_aa: CASSEQGLTGGYTF
j_call: TRBJ2-3; d_call: .; v_call: TRBV7-6; clone_size: .; cdr3_nt: TGTGCCAGCAGCTTATTTAGCGGAGATACGCAGTATTTT; cdr3_aa: CASSLFSGDTQYF